This T cell receptor beta chain emerged from a study of blood T cell repertoires in COVID-19. Study overall: Acute and convalescent COVID-19 specimens originated in the United States, Italy and Spain. In each case, the material was cDNA or gDNA derived from T cells, B-cell-depleted T cells, or PBMCs.

This CDR3 is built from 13 residues. Per germline, CDR1 MDHEN and CDR2 SYDVKM. V was cut by 4 bases and J by 2 bases, with 8 bases left in between. The method was immunoSEQ multiplex PCR; TCRdb's version includes in-frame clones alone and lacks a portion of them. The table includes about 76,000 clones, approximately 90% detected once. In this sample, this clone turned up once. Other DNA sequences of this sample code for an identical CDR3. This rearrangement joins TRBV28 to TRBJ2-5; TRBD2 might be the D (6 bases). The sequence came from a man aged 25-45 years with acute or convalescent COVID-19. The sample consisted of peripheral blood. CDR3 protein: CASSSRGQETQYF. CDR3 DNA sequence: TGTGCCAGCAGTTCACGGGGGCAAGAGACCCAGTACTTC.